This T cell receptor beta chain was captured in a study of tumor-infiltrating lymphocytes in primary liver carcinoma. The study, taken as a whole, reports: Tumor region pairs shared more overlap than did tumor-adjacent and tumor-blood pairs.

V shed 0 bases, J shed 2 bases, and the junction held 5 bases outside the gene matches. CDR1 is ENHRY, CDR2 SYGVKD, per germline. The CDR3 has 16 amino acids. A constant-region primer primed TCR beta cDNA synthesis from about 0.55 ug of total RNA. What produced the TCR beta libraries was three nested multiplex PCR rounds using slightly modified ARM-PCR. A C-beta reverse primer was combined with TRBV1-TRBV30 forward primers in the first two PCR rounds, and each round had 10 cycles. TCRdb ran MiXCR on the multiplex PCR reads and lists one entry per CDR3 protein. In the table there are 300,000 to 400,000 distinct CDR3 sequences, about 60% of which are singletons. About this clonotype: The antigen is undetermined.

Unsorted whole blood served as the source of blood RNA, and germline DNA was extracted as well. Researchers reported drawing about 4 milliliters of peripheral blood before surgery. The V gene is TRBV10-3, the J gene TRBJ2-3, with 7 bases fitting TRBD2. The receptor's source is a man between 35 and 55 years old with primary liver carcinoma and hepatitis B virus infection. What was sequenced was peripheral blood. DNA for the CDR3: TGTGCCATCAGTGAGTCGCGAGGGACTATCACAGATACGCAGTATTTT. Its translation is CAISESRGTITDTQYF.